This entry is about one TCR beta chain. Researchers ran the assay at a deep level. Sorted-subset replicate PCR reactions were performed with 200 ng DNA, corresponding to roughly 30,000 T cell genomes. Authors' data handling: There were no quality scores in the junction-only immunoSEQ sequences, so filtering differed. The data were produced by immunoSEQ multiplex PCR, yet TCRdb's version contains in-frame clones alone and is incomplete. Clone size and V and J calls were adopted from that table, with D and trimming inferred from the DNA. This table holds about 980,000 clones, around 80% found once. Every one of the donors was a Caucasian adult that lived in Nashville, Tennessee. The sample belongs to a study of shared clonotypes between healthy human individuals. This receptor was obtained from a man between 18 and 35 years old in good health. The sequencing input was memory CD4+ T cells sorted from blood. Subset indicated: CD45RA-negative fraction.

The CDR3 nucleotides read TGTGCCAGCAGTGAAAGGATTTCCTACACCTTC. Translation gives CASSERISYTF. The J gene is TRBJ1-2, the V gene TRBV6-1; D remains ambiguous. The CDR3 has 11 residues. Trimming shortened V by 2 bases and J by 10 bases, and 8 bases separated the two germline ends. In germline, CDR1 is MNHNS, CDR2 SASEGT.